The 4 T cell receptor beta chains given below trace back to one sample, sequenced in a study of Ad26.COV2.S vaccination and SARS-CoV-2 variants (dated by TCRdb to the early 2020s). The library was built by means of the immunoSEQ multiplex PCR assay. The source is immuneACCESS, and TCRdb retained only in-frame sequences with V and J called. Part of the clones is not carried over; for the studies checked, unresolved V genes explain less than half of this, and the remainder is unexplained. This sample holds more than 300,000 clones; about 87% were observed only once. The ten largest clones capture around 6.6% of the sample. This specimen's treatment or condition label, per the study, means: around 19 received Ad26.COV2.S at low or high dose, single or two shots; 5 received placebo; per-sample allocation not given. Repertoires of vaccine and placebo recipients were sequenced from samples taken on day 63 after the first injection.

The source material was peripheral blood, sampled in a trial of Ad26.COV2.S vaccine versus placebo. The receptors come from a person aged 18-65 years who received the Ad26.COV2.S COVID-19 vaccine or a placebo.

The rearrangement links TRBV5-1 to TRBJ1-5; D is ambiguous. V shed 2 bases and J shed 5 bases, with 8 bases lying between them. The CDR3 sequence is 13 residues long. The V gene's germline CDR1 is SGHRS and CDR2 YFSETQ. The CDR3 region has the DNA TGCGCCAGCAGCTTCAACAGAGATCAGCCCCAGCATTTT. Its translation: CASSFNRDQPQHF.

The gene calls are TRBV7-9 and TRBJ2-3; weak D call: TRBD2 (6 bases). The germline CDR1 and CDR2 sequences are SEHNR and FQNEAQ (reference sequence). The length of the CDR3 is 17 residues. V lost 3 bases, J lost 1 base, and 17 bases lay in between. The chain's CDR3 is CASSFPVGTLGTDTQYF. CDR3 sequence (DNA): TGTGCCAGCAGCTTTCCAGTCGGGACTCTCGGCACAGATACGCAGTATTTT.

The chain is built from TRBV2 and TRBJ2-3; D is perhaps TRBD2 (6 bases). This CDR3 region has 14 residues. Between the trimmed V and J ends, which lost 6 bases and 1 base, there was a span of 11 bases. Germline lookup yields CDR1 SNHLY and CDR2 FYNNEI. This CDR3 reads CASRTSSGTDTQYF. As DNA, the CDR3 is TGTGCCAGCAGAACTAGCTCCGGCACAGATACGCAGTATTTT. Full variable domain (remainder filled in from reference TRBV2 and TRBJ2-3): EPEVTQTPSHQVTQMGQEVILRCVPISNHLYFYWYRQILGQKVEFLVSFYNNEISEKSEIFDDQFSVERPDGSNFTLKIRSTKLEDSAMYFCASRTSSGTDTQYFGPGTRLTVL.

The CDR3 here is CASSALTGGEQYF. CDR3 nucleotide sequence: TGTGCCAGCAGTGCCCTGACAGGGGGCGAGCAGTACTTC. The chain has TRBV6-6 and TRBJ2-7; TRBD1 matches at 9 bases. Germline V gives CDR1 MNHNY, CDR2 SVGAGI (reference sequence). The J segment lost 6 bases and the V segment lost 5 bases, leaving 5 bases of the junction unmatched. CDR3 size: 13 residues.